The T cell receptor (beta chain) described here comes from a study of blood T cell repertoires in COVID-19. Whole-study context: Sample material is recorded as cDNA or gDNA derived from T cells, B-cell-depleted T cells, or PBMCs.

V dropped 1 base and J dropped 5 bases, with 9 bases sitting between them. The CDR3 is 14 residues long. Germline CDR1 and CDR2: LGHNA and YNFKEQ. Produced via immunoSEQ multiplex PCR; TCRdb's table is partial and in-frame only. This sample carries roughly 310,000 clones, about nine tenths of them seen once, and the ten largest clones take approximately 2.9%. Sequencing was done on a sample of peripheral blood. This TCR came from a woman younger than 45 with COVID-19, enrolled during active disease. The rearrangement links TRBV4-2 to TRBJ2-1; perhaps TRBD2 as D (6 bases). In DNA form, the CDR3 reads TGTGCCAGCAGCCAAGGGGACTCGAACAATGAGCAGTTCTTC. It specifies CASSQGDSNNEQFF.